This TCR beta chain was recorded in a study of blood T cell repertoires in COVID-19. For the study at large: The United States, Italy and Spain provided the acute and convalescent COVID-19 samples. T cells, B-cell-depleted T cells, or PBMCs provided the cDNA or gDNA that served as material.

Trimming shortened V by 7 bases and J by 4 bases, and 16 bases separated the two germline ends. CDR1 is MNHEY and CDR2 is SVGAGI in the germline V gene. The CDR3 length is 14 residues. Authors' data handling: Estimation of nucleated cell counts was performed using reference gene primer amplification. Using immunoSEQ multiplex PCR, the repertoire was profiled, and TCRdb retains in-frame clones only, with some absent. That table is the source of V, J and clone size, and D and trimming were worked out from the DNA. The table has fewer than 65,000 clones, 89% seen once; the top ten hold roughly 1.6%. Sequenced sample: peripheral blood. The gene calls are TRBV6-5 and TRBJ1-1; the D is unclear. The source is a man aged 60 to 75 with acute or convalescent COVID-19. The CDR3 bases are TGTGCCAGCACGAAAAGCACGGCGGTCACTGAAGCTTTCTTT. This translates into CASTKSTAVTEAFF.